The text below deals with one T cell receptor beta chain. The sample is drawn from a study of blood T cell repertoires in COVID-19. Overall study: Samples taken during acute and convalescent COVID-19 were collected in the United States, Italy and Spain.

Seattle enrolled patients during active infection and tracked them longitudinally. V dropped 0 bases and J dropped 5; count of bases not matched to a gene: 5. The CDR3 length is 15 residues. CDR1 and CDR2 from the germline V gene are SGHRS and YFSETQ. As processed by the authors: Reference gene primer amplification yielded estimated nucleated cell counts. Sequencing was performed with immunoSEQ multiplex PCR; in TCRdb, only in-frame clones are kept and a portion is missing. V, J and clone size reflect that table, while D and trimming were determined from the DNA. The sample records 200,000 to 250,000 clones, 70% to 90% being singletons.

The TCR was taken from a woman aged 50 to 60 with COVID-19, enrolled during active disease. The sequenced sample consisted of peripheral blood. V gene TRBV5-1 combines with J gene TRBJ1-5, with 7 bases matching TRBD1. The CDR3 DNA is TGCGCCAGCAGCTTGGGACAGGGTGAGGATCAGCCCCAGCATTTT. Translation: CASSLGQGEDQPQHF.